This T cell receptor beta chain is drawn from a study of early T cells in non-severe SARS-CoV-2 infection. In the study overall: Sequencing targeted bulk RNA from unsorted whole blood, leaving chains unpaired. Overall study findings and caveats: VDJdb-based annotation leaned toward anti-spike CD8 responses and missed private and CD4 specificities.

This CDR3 contains 16 residues. Germline CDR1 GTSNPN, CDR2 SVGIG (reference sequence). The junction had 10 bases not matched to a gene; V was cut back by 1 base and J by 4 bases. Molecules of cDNA were individually given unique molecular identifiers that were attached to them. TCRdb reprocessed the 5' RACE reads with MiXCR, giving one entry per CDR3 protein. The sample includes some 67,000 distinct CDR3 sequences, about 13% seen only once; the top ten take 4.5% to 5.5%. This clonotype was observed many times. The antigen remains unidentified. The sequence derives from an adult who was a healthcare worker with PCR-confirmed SARS-CoV-2 infection or an uninfected control (not recorded which). Sequencing was carried out using whole blood. This chain links TRBV30 with TRBJ2-3, with 8 bases matching TRBD2. The CDR3 DNA reads as TGTGCCTGGAGTGCTGGGTTAGCGGGATCTGCAGATACGCAGTATTTT. This codes for CAWSAGLAGSADTQYF. Supplemented by reference TRBV30 and TRBJ2-3, the full variable domain reads SQTIHQWPATLVQPVGSPLSLECTVEGTSNPNLYWYRQAAGRGLQLLFYSVGIGQISSEVPQNLSASRPQDRQFILSSKKLLLSDSGFYLCAWSAGLAGSADTQYFGPGTRLTVL.